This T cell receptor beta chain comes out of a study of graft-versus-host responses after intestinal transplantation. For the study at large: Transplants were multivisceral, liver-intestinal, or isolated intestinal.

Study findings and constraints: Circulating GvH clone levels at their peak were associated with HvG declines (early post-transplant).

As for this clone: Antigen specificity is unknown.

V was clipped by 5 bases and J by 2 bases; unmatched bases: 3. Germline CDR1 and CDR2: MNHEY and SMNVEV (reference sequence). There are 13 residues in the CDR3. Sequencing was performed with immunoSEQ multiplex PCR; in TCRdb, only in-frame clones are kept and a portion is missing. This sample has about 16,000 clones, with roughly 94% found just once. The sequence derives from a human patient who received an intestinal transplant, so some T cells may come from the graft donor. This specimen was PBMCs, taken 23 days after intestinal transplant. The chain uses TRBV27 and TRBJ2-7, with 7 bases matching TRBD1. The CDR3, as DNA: TGTGCCAGCAGTCCGGGACAGACCTACGAGCAGTACTTC. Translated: CASSPGQTYEQYF.